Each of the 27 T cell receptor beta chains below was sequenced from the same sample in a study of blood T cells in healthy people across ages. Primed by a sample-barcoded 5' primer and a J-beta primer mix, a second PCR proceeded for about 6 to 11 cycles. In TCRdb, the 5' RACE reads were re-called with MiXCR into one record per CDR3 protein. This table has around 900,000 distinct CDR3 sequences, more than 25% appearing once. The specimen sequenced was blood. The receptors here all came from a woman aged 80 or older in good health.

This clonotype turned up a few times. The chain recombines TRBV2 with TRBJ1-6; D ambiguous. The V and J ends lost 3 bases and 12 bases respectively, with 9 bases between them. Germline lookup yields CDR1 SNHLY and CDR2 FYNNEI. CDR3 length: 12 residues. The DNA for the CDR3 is TGTGCCAGCAGTGACCTAGGTTTACCCCTCCACTTT. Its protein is CASSDLGLPLHF.

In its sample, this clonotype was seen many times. CDR3 in amino acids: CASSFGTAGEQYF. The CDR3 nucleotides are TGTGCCAGCAGCTTTGGGACAGCGGGCGAGCAGTACTTC. The genes are TRBV11-2 and TRBJ2-7; tentative D call: TRBD1 (7 bases). Germline V gene sequence: CDR1 SGHAT, CDR2 FQNNGV. CDR3 length: 13 residues. Trimming shortened V by 3 bases and J by 6 bases, and 12 bases separated the two germline ends.

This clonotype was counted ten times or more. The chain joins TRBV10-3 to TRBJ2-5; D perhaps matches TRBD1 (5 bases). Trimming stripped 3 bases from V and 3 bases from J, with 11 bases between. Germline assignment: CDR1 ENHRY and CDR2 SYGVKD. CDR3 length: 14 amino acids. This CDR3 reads CAISERGLEETQYF. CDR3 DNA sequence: TGTGCCATCAGTGAAAGGGGTTTGGAAGAGACCCAGTACTTC.

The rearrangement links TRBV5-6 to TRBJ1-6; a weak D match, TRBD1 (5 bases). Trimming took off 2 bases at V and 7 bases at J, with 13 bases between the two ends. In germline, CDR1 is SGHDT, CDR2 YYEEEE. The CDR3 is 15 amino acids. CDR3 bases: TGTGCCAGCAGCTTCGGAGACAGATCGAATTCACCCCTCCACTTT. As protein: CASSFGDRSNSPLHF. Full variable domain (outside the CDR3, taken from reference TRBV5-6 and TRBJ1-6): DAGVTQSPTHLIKTRGQQVTLRCSPKSGHDTVSWYQQALGQGPQFIFQYYEEEERQRGNFPDRFSGHQFPNYSSELNVNALLLGDSALYLCASSFGDRSNSPLHFGNGTRLTVT.

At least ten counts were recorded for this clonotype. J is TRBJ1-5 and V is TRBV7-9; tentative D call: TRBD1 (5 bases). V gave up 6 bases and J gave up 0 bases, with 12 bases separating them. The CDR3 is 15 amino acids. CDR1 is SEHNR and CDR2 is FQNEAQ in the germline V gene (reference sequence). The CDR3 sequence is CASSYQGNSNQPQHF. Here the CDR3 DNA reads TGTGCCAGCAGTTATCAGGGTAATAGCAATCAGCCCCAGCATTTT.

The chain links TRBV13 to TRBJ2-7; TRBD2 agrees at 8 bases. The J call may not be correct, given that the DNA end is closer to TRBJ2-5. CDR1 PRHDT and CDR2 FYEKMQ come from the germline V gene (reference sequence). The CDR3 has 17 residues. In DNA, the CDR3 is TGTGCCAGCAGCAAACTGGAACTAGCGGCTTACCAAGAGACCCAGTACTTC. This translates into CASSKLELAAYQETQYF.

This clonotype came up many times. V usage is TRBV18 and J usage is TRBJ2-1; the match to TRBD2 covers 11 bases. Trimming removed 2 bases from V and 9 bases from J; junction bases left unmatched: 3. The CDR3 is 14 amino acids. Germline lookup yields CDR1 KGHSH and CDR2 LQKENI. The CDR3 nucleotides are TGTGCCAGCTCACCAACGACTAGCGGGGCTGAGCAGTTCTTC. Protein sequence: CASSPTTSGAEQFF.

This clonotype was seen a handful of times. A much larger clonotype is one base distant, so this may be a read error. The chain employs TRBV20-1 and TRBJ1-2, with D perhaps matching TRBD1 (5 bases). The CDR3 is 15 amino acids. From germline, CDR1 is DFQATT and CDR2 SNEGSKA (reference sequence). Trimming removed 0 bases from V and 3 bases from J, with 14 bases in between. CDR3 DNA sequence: TGCAGTGCTAGAGATAGGGCAGGGAGTGACTATGGCTACACCTTC. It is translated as CSARDRAGSDYGYTF.

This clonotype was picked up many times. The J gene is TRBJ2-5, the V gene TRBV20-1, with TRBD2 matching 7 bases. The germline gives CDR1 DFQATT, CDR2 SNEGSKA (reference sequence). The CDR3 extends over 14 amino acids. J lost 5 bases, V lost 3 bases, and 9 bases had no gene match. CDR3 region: CSASRLARPETQYF. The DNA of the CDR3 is TGCAGTGCTAGCCGACTAGCCCGCCCGGAGACCCAGTACTTC.

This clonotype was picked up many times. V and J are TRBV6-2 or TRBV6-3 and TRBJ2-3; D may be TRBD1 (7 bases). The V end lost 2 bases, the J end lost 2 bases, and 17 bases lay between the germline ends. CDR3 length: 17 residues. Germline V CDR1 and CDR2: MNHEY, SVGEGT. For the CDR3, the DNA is TGTGCCAGCAGTTACCCACCGCGGGACAGTTACACAGATACGCAGTATTTT. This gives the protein CASSYPPRDSYTDTQYF.

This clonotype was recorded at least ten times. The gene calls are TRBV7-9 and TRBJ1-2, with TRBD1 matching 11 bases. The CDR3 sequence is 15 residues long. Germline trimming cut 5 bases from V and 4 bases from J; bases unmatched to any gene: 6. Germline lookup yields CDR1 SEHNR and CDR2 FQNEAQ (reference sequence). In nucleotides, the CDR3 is TGTGCCAGCAGCGCCCGGGACAGGGGGACCTATGGCTACACCTTC. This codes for CASSARDRGTYGYTF.

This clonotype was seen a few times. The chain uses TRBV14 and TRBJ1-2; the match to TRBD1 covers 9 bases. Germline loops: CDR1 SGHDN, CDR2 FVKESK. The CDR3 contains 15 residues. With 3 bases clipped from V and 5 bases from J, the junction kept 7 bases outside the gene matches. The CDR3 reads CASSQAGTGPYGYTF. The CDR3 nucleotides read TGTGCCAGCAGCCAGGCCGGGACAGGGCCATATGGCTACACCTTC.

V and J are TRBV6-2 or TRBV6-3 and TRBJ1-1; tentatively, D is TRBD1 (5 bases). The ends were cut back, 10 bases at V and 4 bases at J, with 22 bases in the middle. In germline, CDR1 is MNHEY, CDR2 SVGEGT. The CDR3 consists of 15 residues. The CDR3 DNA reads TGTGCCACCGGGGGACCAACCCAACCATTCACTGAAGCTTTCTTT. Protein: CATGGPTQPFTEAFF.

The CDR3 nucleotides are TGTGCCAGCAGCTCAAGGGACCTCATGAACACTGAAGCTTTCTTT. Protein sequence: CASSSRDLMNTEAFF. This chain links TRBV7-2 with TRBJ1-1; D is perhaps TRBD1 (5 bases). Trimming pared 4 bases from V and 0 bases from J, leaving 12 bases between. Germline V gives CDR1 SGHTA, CDR2 FQGNSA. The CDR3 covers 15 residues.

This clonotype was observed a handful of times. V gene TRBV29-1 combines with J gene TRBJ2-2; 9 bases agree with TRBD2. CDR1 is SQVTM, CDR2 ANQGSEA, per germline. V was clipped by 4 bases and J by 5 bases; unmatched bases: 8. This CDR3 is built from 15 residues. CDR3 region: CSVVGLAGPTGELFF. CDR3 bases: TGCAGCGTTGTTGGTCTAGCGGGGCCGACCGGGGAGCTGTTTTTT.

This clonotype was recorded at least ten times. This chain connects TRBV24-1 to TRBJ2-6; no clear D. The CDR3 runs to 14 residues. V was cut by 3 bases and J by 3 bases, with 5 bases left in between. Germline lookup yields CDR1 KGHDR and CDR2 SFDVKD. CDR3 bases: TGTGCCACCAGTGATAGGAGTGGGGCCAACGTCCTGACTTTC. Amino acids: CATSDRSGANVLTF.

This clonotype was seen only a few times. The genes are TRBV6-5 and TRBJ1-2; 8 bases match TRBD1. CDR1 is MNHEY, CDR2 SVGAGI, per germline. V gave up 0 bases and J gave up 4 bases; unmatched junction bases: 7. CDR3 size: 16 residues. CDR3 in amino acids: CASSYSPQDRVYGYTF. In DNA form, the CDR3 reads TGTGCCAGCAGTTACTCCCCCCAGGACAGGGTCTATGGCTACACCTTC.

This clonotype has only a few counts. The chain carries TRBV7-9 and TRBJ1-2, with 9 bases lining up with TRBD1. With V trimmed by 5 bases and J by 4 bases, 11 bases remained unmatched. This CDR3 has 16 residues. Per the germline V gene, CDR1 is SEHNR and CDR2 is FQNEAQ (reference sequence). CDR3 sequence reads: CASSQQAGTGTYGYTF. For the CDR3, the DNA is TGTGCCAGCAGCCAACAGGCCGGGACAGGGACCTATGGCTACACCTTC.

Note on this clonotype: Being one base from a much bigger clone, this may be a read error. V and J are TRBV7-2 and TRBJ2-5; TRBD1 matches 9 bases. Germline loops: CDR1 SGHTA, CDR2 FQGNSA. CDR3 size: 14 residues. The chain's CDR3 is CASSPRDREEAQYF. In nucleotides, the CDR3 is TGTGCCAGCAGCCCTCGGGACAGGGAAGAGGCCCAGTACTTC.

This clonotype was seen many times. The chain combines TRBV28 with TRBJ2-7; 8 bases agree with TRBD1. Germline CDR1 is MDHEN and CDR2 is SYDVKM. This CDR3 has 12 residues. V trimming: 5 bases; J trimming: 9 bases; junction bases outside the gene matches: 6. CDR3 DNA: TGTGCCAGCAGTAAACAGACAGGGGTGCAGTACTTC. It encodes CASSKQTGVQYF.

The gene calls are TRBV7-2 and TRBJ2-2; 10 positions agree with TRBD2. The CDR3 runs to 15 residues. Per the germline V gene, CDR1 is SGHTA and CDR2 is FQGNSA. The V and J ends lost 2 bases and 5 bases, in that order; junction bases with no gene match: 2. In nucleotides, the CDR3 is TGTGCCAGCAGCTTATTGACTAGCGGGACCGGGGAGCTGTTTTTT. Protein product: CASSLLTSGTGELFF.

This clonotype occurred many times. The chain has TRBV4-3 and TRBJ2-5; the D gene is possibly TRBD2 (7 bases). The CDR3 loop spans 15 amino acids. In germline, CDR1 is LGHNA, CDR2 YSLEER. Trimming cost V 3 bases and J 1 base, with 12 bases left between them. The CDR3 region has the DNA TGCGCCAGCAGCCAGAGGGGGGGATCCCAAGAGACCCAGTACTTC. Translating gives CASSQRGGSQETQYF.

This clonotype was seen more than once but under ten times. The CDR3 DNA is TGTGCCAGCAGCTTAGCGCTAGCGGGGGGCTCCGGGGAGCTGTTTTTT. It codes for CASSLALAGGSGELFF. V usage is TRBV7-2 and J usage is TRBJ2-2; TRBD2 aligns across 11 bases. This CDR3 spans 16 amino acids. From germline, CDR1 is SGHTA and CDR2 FQGNSA. The V and J ends lost 0 bases and 6 bases, in that order; junction bases with no gene match: 3.

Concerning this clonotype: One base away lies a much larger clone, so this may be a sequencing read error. The CDR3 spells CASSDREGANYGYTF. In DNA, the CDR3 is TGTGCCAGCAGTGATCGTGAGGGAGCTAACTATGGCTACACCTTC. This chain connects TRBV25-1 to TRBJ1-2, with D hard to call. CDR3 length: 15 residues. V lost 3 bases and J lost 0, with 11 bases in between. The germline V gene encodes CDR1 MGHDK and CDR2 SYGVNS.

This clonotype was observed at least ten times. The CDR3 protein is CASSLRGTGGETQYF. The CDR3 bases are TGTGCCAGCAGCCTACGGGGGACGGGAGGAGAGACCCAGTACTTC. V usage is TRBV28 and J usage is TRBJ2-5, with 7 bases fitting TRBD2. V trimming: 6 bases; J trimming: 4 bases; junction bases outside the gene matches: 11. The CDR3 contains 15 residues. From germline, CDR1 is MDHEN and CDR2 SYDVKM.

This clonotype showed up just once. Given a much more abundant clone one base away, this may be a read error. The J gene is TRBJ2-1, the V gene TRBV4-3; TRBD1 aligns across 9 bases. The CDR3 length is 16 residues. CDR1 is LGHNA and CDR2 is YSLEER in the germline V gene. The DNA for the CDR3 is TGCGCCAGCAGCCAGTCACAGGGGGCCCTCTACAATGCGCAGTTCTTC. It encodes CASSQSQGALYNAQFF.

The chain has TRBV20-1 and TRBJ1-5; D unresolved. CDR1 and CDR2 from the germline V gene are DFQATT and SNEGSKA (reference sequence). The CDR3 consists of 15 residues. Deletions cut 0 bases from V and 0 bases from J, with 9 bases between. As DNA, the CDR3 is TGCAGTGCTAGAGATAGAGCCGGTAGCAATCAGCCCCAGCATTTT. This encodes CSARDRAGSNQPQHF.